One sample yielded the 10 T cell receptor beta chains listed below, sequenced in a study of untreated major depressive disorder (dated by TCRdb to between 2018 and 2020). Here is what the overall study found, with its caveats: Higher TRBV05-01 (Vbeta 5.1) usage among CD4+ T cells of depressed patients compared with controls was confirmed by sequencing, with p = 0.040 in a one-tailed test.

Library prep was done by the immunoSEQ multiplex PCR assay. TCRdb re-hosts the immuneACCESS table, in-frame sequences only. Its copies lack some clones; in the studies checked, an unresolved V gene accounts for under half of them, and the cause for the rest is not known. Here the sample has around 13,000 clones; around 90% occur a single time. The top ten constitute 0.7% to 0.85% of the sample. These receptors' antigens are unknown. Material for sequencing was CD4+ T cells from PBMCs. These receptors originate from a man aged 25-45 years with major depressive disorder.

The chain employs TRBV7-2 and TRBJ1-4; no firm D call. The V gene lost 3 bases and the J gene lost 8 bases, with 10 bases spanning the gap. Germline CDR1 is SGHTA and CDR2 is FQGNSA. The CDR3 has 13 amino acids. The CDR3 is CASSLRREEKLFF. CDR3 coding DNA: TGTGCCAGCAGCTTGCGAAGGGAAGAAAAACTGTTTTTT.

V is TRBV2 and J is TRBJ1-2, with a possible D match to TRBD1 (5 bases). Trimming shortened V by 6 bases and J by 0 bases, and 14 bases separated the two germline ends. Germline loops: CDR1 SNHLY, CDR2 FYNNEI. CDR3 length: 15 residues. CDR3 region: CASRARTGANYGYTF. CDR3 nucleotides: TGTGCCAGCAGGGCTAGGACGGGGGCTAACTATGGCTACACCTTC.

V is TRBV20-1 and J is TRBJ2-5; no clear D gene. The ends were cut back, 6 bases at V and 1 base at J, with 6 bases in the middle. This CDR3 region has 11 residues. Germline assignment: CDR1 DFQATT and CDR2 SNEGSKA (reference sequence). The CDR3 sequence: CSATTQETQYF. DNA of the CDR3: TGCAGTGCCACCACCCAAGAGACCCAGTACTTC.

The chain has TRBV10-2 and TRBJ1-2, with 7 bases that match TRBD1. With V trimmed by 6 bases and J by 4 bases, 5 bases remained unmatched. There are 13 residues in the CDR3. Germline values: CDR1 WSHSY, CDR2 SAAADI. The CDR3 sequence: CASSPDRVYGYTF. The CDR3 DNA reads TGCGCCAGCAGCCCCGACAGGGTCTATGGCTACACCTTC.

This chain uses TRBV19 with TRBJ1-6; 9 bases line up with TRBD1. The CDR3 is 15 amino acids. CDR1 is LNHDA and CDR2 is SQIVND in the germline V gene (reference sequence). Trimming removed 5 bases from V and 7 bases from J; junction bases left unmatched: 6. CDR3 coding DNA: TGTGCCAGTAGTCCTTCGACAGGGGGAAATTCACCCCTCCACTTT. Its translation is CASSPSTGGNSPLHF.

This sequence joins TRBV28 and TRBJ2-7; no clear D gene. The CDR3 totals 13 residues. From germline, CDR1 is MDHEN and CDR2 SYDVKM. Trimming shortened V by 2 bases and J by 0 bases, and 5 bases separated the two germline ends. CDR3 coding DNA: TGTGCCAGCAGTTTAGGTCCCTCCTACGAGCAGTACTTC. It specifies CASSLGPSYEQYF.

V usage is TRBV5-1 and J usage is TRBJ1-2; 7 bases line up with TRBD1. The CDR3 contains 14 residues. V trimming: 5 bases; J trimming: 2 bases; junction bases outside the gene matches: 6. Germline loops: CDR1 SGHRS, CDR2 YFSETQ. The CDR3 bases are TGCGCCAGCAGTTTCGGACAGGCCAACTATGGCTACACCTTC. Encoded protein: CASSFGQANYGYTF. The full variable domain, rest sourced from reference TRBV5-1 and TRBJ1-2, is KAGVTQTPRYLIKTRGQQVTLSCSPISGHRSVSWYQQTPGQGLQFLFEYFSETQRNKGNFPGRFSGRQFSNSRSEMNVSTLELGDSALYLCASSFGQANYGYTFGSGTRLTVV.

The rearrangement uses TRBV7-6 and TRBJ2-1; 9 bases line up with TRBD1. The CDR3 consists of 14 residues. Germline loops: CDR1 SGHVS, CDR2 FNYEAQ. J lost 9 bases, V lost 5 bases, and 8 bases had no gene match. CDR3 sequence reads: CASSPTGGGSEQFF. CDR3 bases: TGTGCCAGCAGCCCCACAGGGGGCGGGAGTGAGCAGTTCTTC. Full variable domain (remainder filled in from reference TRBV7-6 and TRBJ2-1): GAGVSQSPRYKVTKRGQDVALRCDPISGHVSLYWYRQALGQGPEFLTYFNYEAQQDKSGLPNDRFSAERPEGSISTLTIQRTEQRDSAMYRCASSPTGGGSEQFFGPGTRLTVL.

This rearrangement joins TRBV5-1 to TRBJ2-5; 8 bases align to TRBD2. This CDR3 spans 14 amino acids. V was clipped by 8 bases and J by 1 base; unmatched bases: 7. The germline gives CDR1 SGHRS, CDR2 YFSETQ. CDR3 protein: CASRPLAGQETQYF. The CDR3 coding sequence is TGCGCCAGTAGACCGCTAGCGGGCCAAGAGACCCAGTACTTC.

The DNA of the CDR3 is TGTGCCAGCAGTTTATACTCCCAGAGCCCCTATAATTCACCCCTCCACTTT. This translates into CASSLYSQSPYNSPLHF. The chain recombines TRBV28 with TRBJ1-6; D unresolved. The CDR3 totals 17 residues. Germline V CDR1 and CDR2: MDHEN, SYDVKM. The germline V and J ends were trimmed by 1 base and 2 bases, with 12 bases remaining between them.